This entry describes one T cell receptor (beta chain). Assay: immunoSEQ multiplex PCR; the TCRdb copy retains only in-frame clones and omits some. The table includes about 270,000 clones, approximately 90% detected once. The study drew participants aged 18 to 89 years from under 30 US areas. The data were taken from a study of blood T cell repertoires in COVID-19. This CDR3 region has 13 residues. CDR1 is SQVTM and CDR2 is ANQGSEA in the germline V gene. The V segment lost 7 bases and the J segment 9 bases; nucleotides outside the gene matches: 6. The sample comprised PBMCs or T cells enriched from blood (not recorded which). This TCR was recovered from a woman in her 30s with acute COVID-19. The gene calls are TRBV29-1 and TRBJ2-1, with 13 nucleotides matching TRBD2. CDR3 nucleotide sequence: TGCAGCGACAGACTAGCGGGAGGACGTGAGCAGTTCTTC. Protein sequence: CSDRLAGGREQFF.